The clone carrying this TCR beta chain came up a few times. This record comes from a study of response to subunit inactivated influenza vaccine. One entry per CDR3 protein results from TCRdb running MiXCR on the RT-PCR reads. The sample contains under 500,000 distinct CDR3 sequences, 9.5% to 13% of which appear only once. The sequencing here drew on PBMCs from blood, taken 45 days after vaccination. The receptor was derived from a man aged 50-59 years who received an inactivated influenza vaccine.

The CDR3 here is CASSKQGAFGELFF. For the CDR3, the DNA is TGTGCCAGCAGTAAACAGGGGGCTTTCGGGGAGCTGTTTTTT. The gene calls are TRBV6-1 and TRBJ2-2, with 9 nucleotides matching TRBD1. Germline V gene lookup returns CDR1 MNHNS and CDR2 SASEGT. V shed 5 bases and J 7 bases; nucleotides not matched to a gene: 5. The CDR3 is 14 residues long.